This T cell receptor (beta chain) derives from a study of CD8+ T cells in alopecia areata. Overall study findings and caveats: TCR sharing across patients was less clear than in mice, possibly HLA-related. Uncertain still, given a single nonresponder, is whether baseline CD8+ expansion links to response. With tofacitinib ongoing, many expanded lesional clones persisted in both scalp and blood.

RNA was extracted and reverse transcribed into cDNA as the sequencing template. Profiled with immunoSEQ multiplex PCR; TCRdb holds only in-frame clones, not every one. The repertoire holds about 200,000 clones, with approximately 61% as singletons. V was pared by 4 bases and J by 8 bases, with 17 bases between. The germline V gene encodes CDR1 SGHVS and CDR2 FQNEAQ. This CDR3 comprises 14 residues. This clone was recorded a few times. The target antigen is unknown. Stated treatment: oral pan-JAK inhibitor, 5-10 mg twice daily. Isolation of CD4+ and CD8+ T cells from PBMCs was achieved by sorting. V usage is TRBV7-8 and J usage is TRBJ1-2; no reliable D call. This TCR was recovered from a human donor with alopecia areata. This sample comprised CD4+ T cells sorted from blood, obtained at week 24, from a patient treated with tofacitinib. The CDR3 DNA follows: TGTGCCAGCAGCTCCTTTGTCCGCAAGGGCGGCTACACCTTC. Its translation: CASSSFVRKGGYTF.